The subject of this entry is one T cell receptor beta chain. As yet, its antigen is unknown. The data were taken from a study of T cells expressing NK-cell markers. Across the study: It was sorted CD3+CD56+NKG2C+, CD3+CD56+NKG2C- and CD3+CD56-NKG2C+ T cells that supplied the TCR beta repertoires. Seven HCMV-seropositive donors and one seronegative donor made up the eight sequenced donors. The study, taken as a whole, reports: Six donors had dominant NKG2C+ clonotypes that comprised about 1.0-7.0% of their CD8+ T cells. HCMV specificity of the expanded NKG2C+ T cell clones was not established.

TCRdb processed the 5' RACE reads again and assigns one entry to each CDR3 protein, with no DNA. Listed are 350,000 to 500,000 distinct CDR3 sequences; 7.3% falls within the top ten. The CDR3 runs to 13 residues. CDR1 is LGHNA and CDR2 is YNFKEQ in the germline V gene. The clonotype was recovered from a woman between 18 and 70 years old in good health. This sequence joins TRBV4-2 and TRBJ2-5. Sequences were obtained from blood T cells: a sorted CD56 or NKG2C T cell subset, CD4+ or CD8+ T cells, or bulk PBMC T cells (not recorded which). Here the CDR3 reads CASRLAVQETQYF.